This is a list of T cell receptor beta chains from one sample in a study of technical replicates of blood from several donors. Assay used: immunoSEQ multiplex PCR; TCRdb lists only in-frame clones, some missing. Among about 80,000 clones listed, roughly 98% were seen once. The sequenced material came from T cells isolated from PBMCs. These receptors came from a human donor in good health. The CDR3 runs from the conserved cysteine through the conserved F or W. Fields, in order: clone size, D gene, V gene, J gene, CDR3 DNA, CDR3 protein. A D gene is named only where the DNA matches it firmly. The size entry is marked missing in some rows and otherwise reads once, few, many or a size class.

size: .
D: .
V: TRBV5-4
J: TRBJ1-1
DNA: TGTGCCAGCAGCTACCTCGGGGGGGCAGACACTGAAGCTTTCTTT
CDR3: CASSYLGGADTEAFF

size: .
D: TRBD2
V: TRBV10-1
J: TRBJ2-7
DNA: TGCGCCAGCAGTGAGTCTAGCGGGGGCCCCTACGAGCAGTACTTC
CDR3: CASSESSGGPYEQYF

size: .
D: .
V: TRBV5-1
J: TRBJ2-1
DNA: TGCGCCAGCAGCTTGATGGACCGGGATGGGAATGAGCAGTTCTTC
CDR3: CASSLMDRDGNEQFF

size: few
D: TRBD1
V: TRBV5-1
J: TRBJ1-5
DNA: TGCGCCAGCAGCTTGGCAACAGGGGATCAGCCCCAGCATTTT
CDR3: CASSLATGDQPQHF

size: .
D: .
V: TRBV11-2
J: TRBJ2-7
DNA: TGTGCCAGCAGCTTAGATCCGAGGGAGAGCTACGAGCAGTACTTC
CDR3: CASSLDPRESYEQYF

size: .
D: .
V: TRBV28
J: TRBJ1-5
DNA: TGTGCCAGCAGTCATACAGGGATCAATCAGCCCCAGCATTTT
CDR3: CASSHTGINQPQHF

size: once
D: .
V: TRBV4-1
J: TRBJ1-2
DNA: TGCGCCAGCAGCCAAGTGATGCGCGAACGCTATGGCTACACCTTC
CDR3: CASSQVMRERYGYTF

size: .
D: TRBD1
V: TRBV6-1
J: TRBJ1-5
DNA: TGTGCCAGCAGTGCTAGGACAGGGGGCAGGTATCAGCCCCAGCATTTT
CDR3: CASSARTGGRYQPQHF

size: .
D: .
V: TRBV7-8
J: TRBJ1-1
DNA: TGTGCCAGCAGCCCAACCTACGGGGGAAATGAAGCTTTCTTT
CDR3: CASSPTYGGNEAFF

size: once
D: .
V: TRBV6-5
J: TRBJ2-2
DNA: TGTGCCAGCAGCGAGAGGGCGGGGGAGCTGTTTTTT
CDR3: CASSERAGELFF

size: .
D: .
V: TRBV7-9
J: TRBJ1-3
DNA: TGTGCCAGCAGCTTAGCCGGCAGGGGCGCATACTCTGGAAACACCATATATTTT
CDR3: CASSLAGRGAYSGNTIYF

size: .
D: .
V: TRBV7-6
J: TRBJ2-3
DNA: TGTGCCAGCAGCCTTCTAGGGGAGGGCACAGATACGCAGTATTTT
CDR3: CASSLLGEGTDTQYF

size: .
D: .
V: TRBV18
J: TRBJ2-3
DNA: TGTGCCAGCTCCCCTACAGGGGGGGCAGATACGCAGTATTTT
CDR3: CASSPTGGADTQYF

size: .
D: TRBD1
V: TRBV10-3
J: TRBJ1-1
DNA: TGTGCCATCAGAGGAGGGGACAGGGGAAGGAGTACTGAAGCTTTCTTT
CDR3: CAIRGGDRGRSTEAFF

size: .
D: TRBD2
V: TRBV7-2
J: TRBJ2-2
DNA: TGTGCCAGCAGCCGGACTAGCGGGAGGCACGGGGAGCTGTTTTTT
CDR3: CASSRTSGRHGELFF

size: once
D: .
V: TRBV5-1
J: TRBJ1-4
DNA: TGCGCCAGCAGCTTGGGAGGGTCAGAAAATGAAAAACTGTTTTTT
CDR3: CASSLGGSENEKLFF

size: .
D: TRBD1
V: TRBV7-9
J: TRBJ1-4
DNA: TGTGCCAGCGCTCAGGTCGGCCGACAGGGCAGGGAAAAACTGTTTTTT
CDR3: CASAQVGRQGREKLFF

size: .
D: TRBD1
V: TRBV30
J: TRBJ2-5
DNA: TGTGCCTGGAGAGTCAGGGGGCAAGAGACCCAGTACTTC
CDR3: CAWRVRGQETQYF

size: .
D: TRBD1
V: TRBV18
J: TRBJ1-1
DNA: TGTGCCAGCTCACCAGGACAGGGGGCCCCTGAAGCTTTCTTT
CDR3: CASSPGQGAPEAFF

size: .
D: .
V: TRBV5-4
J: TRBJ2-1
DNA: TGTGCCAGCAGCTTGGCGGGACTGAGCTCCTACAATGAGCAGTTCTTC
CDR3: CASSLAGLSSYNEQFF

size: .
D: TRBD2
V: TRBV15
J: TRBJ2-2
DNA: TGTGCCACCAGCAGAGATTTGGTTGGGCTAGCGGGAGACACCGGGGAGCTGTTTTTT
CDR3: CATSRDLVGLAGDTGELFF

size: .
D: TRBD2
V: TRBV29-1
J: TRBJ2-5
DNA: TGCAGCGTTGAATGGCGGACTAGCTCCCTGGGAGAGACCCAGTACTTC
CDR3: CSVEWRTSSLGETQYF

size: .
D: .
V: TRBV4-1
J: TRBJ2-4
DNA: TGCGCCAGCAGCCAAGGTTTGAGGGAAAACATTCAGTACTTC
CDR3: CASSQGLRENIQYF

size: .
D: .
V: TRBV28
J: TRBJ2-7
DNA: TGTGCCAGCAGTTCACCACCCCGGACCCCTAGCCTCTACGAGCAGTACTTC
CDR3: CASSSPPRTPSLYEQYF

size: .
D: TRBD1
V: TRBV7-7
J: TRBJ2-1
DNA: TGTGCTAGCAGTGAGGGACAGGGCAGCCACAATGAGCAGTTCTTC
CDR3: CASSEGQGSHNEQFF

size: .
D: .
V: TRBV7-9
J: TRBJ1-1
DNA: TGTGCCAGCAGCTACGCGGGTCGGGTTGACACTGAAGCTTTCTTT
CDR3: CASSYAGRVDTEAFF